One sample yielded the 2 T cell receptor beta chains listed below, sequenced in a study of cytomegalovirus exposure and HLA in healthy donors. The PCR employed 60 Vbeta primers together with 13 Jbeta primers. Assay: immunoSEQ multiplex PCR; the TCRdb copy retains only in-frame clones and omits some. The sample shows about 120,000 clones, 65% to 85% of them seen only once. Input material: PBMCs. The receptors were sampled from a man in his forties or fifties in good health and CMV-seronegative.

This clone showed up just a few times. This chain links TRBV7-2 with TRBJ2-5; 7 bases match TRBD1. Germline lookup yields CDR1 SGHTA and CDR2 FQGNSA. J gave up 7 bases and V 2 bases, and 7 bases lay outside the gene matches. CDR3 length: 14 residues. In DNA, the CDR3 is TGTGCCAGCAGCTTACGAGGGGGCGAGGGGACCCAGTACTTC. This codes for CASSLRGGEGTQYF.

The chain recombines TRBV7-9 with TRBJ2-5; D is unresolved. Germline CDR1 is SEHNR and CDR2 is FQNEAQ (reference sequence). V was shortened by 3 bases and J by 1 base, with 6 bases between the two germline ends. The CDR3 contains 13 residues. CDR3 nucleotides: TGTGCCAGCAGCTTCCCTCTCCAAGAGACCCAGTACTTC. Its protein is CASSFPLQETQYF.